This TCR beta chain stems from a study of blood T cell repertoires in COVID-19. Study details: Both acute and convalescent COVID-19 samples were obtained from the United States, Italy and Spain. PBMCs, B-cell-depleted T cells, or T cells were the source of the cDNA or gDNA that made up the material.

The J segment lost 9 bases and the V segment lost 5 bases, leaving 7 bases of the junction unmatched. The CDR3 has 15 residues. Germline V gives CDR1 LGHDT, CDR2 YNNKEL (reference sequence). Here immunoSEQ multiplex PCR was the method, and the copy in TCRdb shows in-frame clones only, minus some. The repertoire holds about 130,000 clones, with over 75% as singletons. V gene TRBV3-1 (or the pseudogene TRBV3-2) combines with J gene TRBJ1-6; TRBD1 matches at 10 bases. The source is a human donor in a cohort sampled during active COVID-19. The sequencing sample was made of peripheral blood. The chain's CDR3 is CASSSTGTGVSPLHF. CDR3 sequence (DNA): TGTGCCAGCAGCTCGACCGGGACAGGGGTTTCACCCCTCCACTTT.